This T cell receptor (beta chain) was identified in a study of blood T cell repertoires in COVID-19. Overall study context: Material from acute and convalescent COVID-19 was sourced from the United States, Italy and Spain. The analysed material was cDNA or gDNA that came from T cells, B-cell-depleted T cells, or PBMCs.

Study processing details: Estimated nucleated cell counts came from reference gene primer amplification. TCRdb keeps only in-frame clones here, not all; method: immunoSEQ multiplex PCR. V, J and clone size derive from that table, while D and trimming were established from the DNA sequence. Among fewer than 30,000 clones listed, over 75% were seen once. The ends were cut back, 6 bases at V and 2 bases at J, with 13 bases in the middle. The CDR3 has 14 amino acids. Looked up from germline, CDR1 is MNHEY and CDR2 is SVGEGT. The clonotype originates from a man aged 45-65 years with active COVID-19. Sequencing used peripheral blood. The J gene is TRBJ1-1, the V gene TRBV6-2 or TRBV6-3; no clear D. CDR3 protein: CASSLFGVNTEAFF. CDR3 nucleotide sequence: TGTGCCAGCAGCCTCTTCGGGGTAAACACTGAAGCTTTCTTT.